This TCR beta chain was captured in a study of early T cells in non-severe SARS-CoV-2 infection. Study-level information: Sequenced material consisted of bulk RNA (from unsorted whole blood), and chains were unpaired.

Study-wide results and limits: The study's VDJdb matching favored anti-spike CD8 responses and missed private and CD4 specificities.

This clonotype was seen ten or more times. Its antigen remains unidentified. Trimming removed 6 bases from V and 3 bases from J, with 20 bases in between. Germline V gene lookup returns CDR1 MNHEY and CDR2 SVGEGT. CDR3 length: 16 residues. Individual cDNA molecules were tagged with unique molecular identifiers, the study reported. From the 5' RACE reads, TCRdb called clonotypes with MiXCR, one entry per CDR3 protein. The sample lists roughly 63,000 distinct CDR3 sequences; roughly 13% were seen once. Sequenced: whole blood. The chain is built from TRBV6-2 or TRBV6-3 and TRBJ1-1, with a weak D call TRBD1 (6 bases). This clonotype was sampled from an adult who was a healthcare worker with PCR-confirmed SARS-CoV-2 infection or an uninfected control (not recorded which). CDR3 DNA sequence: TGTGCCAGCAGCCAACAGGGAAATCTCATATACACTGAAGCTTTCTTT. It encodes CASSQQGNLIYTEAFF.